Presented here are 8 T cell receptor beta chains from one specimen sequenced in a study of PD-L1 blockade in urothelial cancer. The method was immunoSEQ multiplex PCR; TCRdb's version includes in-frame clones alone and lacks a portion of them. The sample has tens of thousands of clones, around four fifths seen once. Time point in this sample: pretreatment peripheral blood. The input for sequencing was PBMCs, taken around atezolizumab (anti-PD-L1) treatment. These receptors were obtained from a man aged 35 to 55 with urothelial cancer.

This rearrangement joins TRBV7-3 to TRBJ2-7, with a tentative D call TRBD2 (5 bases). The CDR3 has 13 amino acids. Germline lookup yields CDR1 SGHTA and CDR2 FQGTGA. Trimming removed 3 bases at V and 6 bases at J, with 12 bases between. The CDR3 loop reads CASSFAGIGEQYF. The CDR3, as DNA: TGTGCCAGCAGCTTCGCCGGGATAGGCGAGCAGTACTTC.

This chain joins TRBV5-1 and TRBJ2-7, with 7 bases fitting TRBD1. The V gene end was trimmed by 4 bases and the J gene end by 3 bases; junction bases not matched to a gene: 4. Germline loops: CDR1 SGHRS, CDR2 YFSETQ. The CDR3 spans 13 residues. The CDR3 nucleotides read TGCGCCAGCAGCAAAGGGACAGTCTACGAGCAGTACTTC. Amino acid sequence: CASSKGTVYEQYF.

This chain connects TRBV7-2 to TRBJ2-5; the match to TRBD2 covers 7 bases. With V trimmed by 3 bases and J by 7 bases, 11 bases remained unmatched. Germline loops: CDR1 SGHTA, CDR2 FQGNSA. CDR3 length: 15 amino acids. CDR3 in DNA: TGTGCCAGCAGCTTCGGAAGCGGGGCCGGGGGGACCCAGTACTTC. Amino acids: CASSFGSGAGGTQYF.

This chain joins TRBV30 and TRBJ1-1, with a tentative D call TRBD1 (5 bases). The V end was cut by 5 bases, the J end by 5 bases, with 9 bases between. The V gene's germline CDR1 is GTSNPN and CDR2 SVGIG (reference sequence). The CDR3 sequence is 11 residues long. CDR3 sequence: CAWRRQTEAFF. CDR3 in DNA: TGTGCCTGGCGCCGACAGACTGAAGCTTTCTTT. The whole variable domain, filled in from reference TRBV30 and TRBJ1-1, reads SQTIHQWPATLVQPVGSPLSLECTVEGTSNPNLYWYRQAAGRGLQLLFYSVGIGQISSEVPQNLSASRPQDRQFILSSKKLLLSDSGFYLCAWRRQTEAFFGQGTRLTVV.

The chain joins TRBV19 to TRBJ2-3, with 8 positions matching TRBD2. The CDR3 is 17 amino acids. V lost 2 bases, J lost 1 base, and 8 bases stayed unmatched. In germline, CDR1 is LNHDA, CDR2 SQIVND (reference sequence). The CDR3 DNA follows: TGTGCCAGTAGTATACTTCCCGGACTAGCTGGCACAGATACGCAGTATTTT. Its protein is CASSILPGLAGTDTQYF.

The DNA for the CDR3 is TGCGCCAGCAACCCCTTCGATTCGGGGGGCACAGATACGCAGTATTTT. Amino acid sequence: CASNPFDSGGTDTQYF. The V and J genes are TRBV5-1 and TRBJ2-3; D is possibly TRBD2 (6 bases). V lost 6 bases and J lost 1, with 18 bases in between. From germline, CDR1 is SGHRS and CDR2 YFSETQ. The CDR3 extends over 16 amino acids. Full variable domain (remainder filled in from reference TRBV5-1 and TRBJ2-3): KAGVTQTPRYLIKTRGQQVTLSCSPISGHRSVSWYQQTPGQGLQFLFEYFSETQRNKGNFPGRFSGRQFSNSRSEMNVSTLELGDSALYLCASNPFDSGGTDTQYFGPGTRLTVL.

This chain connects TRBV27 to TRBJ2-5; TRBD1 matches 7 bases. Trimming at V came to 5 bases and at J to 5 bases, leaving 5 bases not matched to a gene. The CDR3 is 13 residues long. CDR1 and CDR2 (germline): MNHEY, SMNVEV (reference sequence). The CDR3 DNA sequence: TGTGCCAGCAGTCCACAGGGGATGGAGACCCAGTACTTC. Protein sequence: CASSPQGMETQYF.

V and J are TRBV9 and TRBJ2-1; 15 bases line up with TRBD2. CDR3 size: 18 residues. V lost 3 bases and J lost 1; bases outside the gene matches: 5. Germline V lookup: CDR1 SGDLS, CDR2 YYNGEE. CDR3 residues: CASSGGLAGGPSYNEQFF. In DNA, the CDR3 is TGTGCCAGCAGCGGGGGACTAGCGGGAGGCCCGTCCTACAATGAGCAGTTCTTC.